These 16 T cell receptor beta chains share one sample of origin, sequenced in a study of CDR3 diversity in severe acne. Each CDR3 protein gets one entry after TCRdb re-called the PCR reads with MiXCR. The table shows about 85,000 distinct CDR3 sequences, with over 45% occurring only once. The sample consisted of blood. Source of these receptors: a male donor in good health, serving as a control.

This clonotype turned up a few times. The J gene is TRBJ1-1, the V gene TRBV15, with a possible D match to TRBD1 (5 bases). Deletions cut 1 base from V and 4 bases from J, with 7 bases between. The CDR3 loop spans 13 amino acids. Looked up from germline, CDR1 is LNHNV and CDR2 is YYDKDF (reference sequence). The DNA for the CDR3 is TGTGCCACCAGCAGAGTGGGGGGCACTGAAGCTTTCTTT. Translating it yields CATSRVGGTEAFF. The variable domain in full, with the rest retrieved from reference TRBV15 and TRBJ1-1, is DAMVIQNPRYQVTQFGKPVTLSCSQTLNHNVMYWYQQKSSQAPKLLFHYYDKDFNNEADTPDNFQSRRPNTSFCFLDIRSPGLGDTAMYLCATSRVGGTEAFFGQGTRLTVV.

This sequence joins TRBV19 and TRBJ2-6; possibly TRBD1 for D (6 bases). The CDR3 is made up of 15 amino acids. Germline CDR1 and CDR2: LNHDA and SQIVND (reference sequence). Trimming stripped 7 bases from V and 1 base from J, with 11 bases between. The CDR3 sequence is CASTTTGSGANVLTF. The CDR3, as DNA: TGTGCCAGTACCACGACAGGATCTGGGGCCAACGTCCTGACTTTC.

In this sample, this clonotype turned up a few times. The CDR3 does not end in the conserved phenylalanine or tryptophan, so this is likely a read error. The DNA is left out, because the CDR3 cannot be placed on it with certainty; the CDR3 is given as TCRdb lists it. This chain connects TRBV3-1 to TRBJ2-1; TRBD2, the table's D call, lacks a check against the DNA. Including both end residues, the CDR3 is 8 amino acids long. Germline CDR1 is LGHDT and CDR2 is YNNKEL (reference sequence). CDR3 sequence reads: CASSQETS.

This chain joins TRBV6-2 or TRBV6-3 and TRBJ1-5; no clear D gene. Germline CDR1 and CDR2: MNHEY and SVGEGT. Trimming removed 6 bases at V and 7 bases at J, with 13 bases between. The CDR3 sequence is 13 residues long. This CDR3 reads CASRDRRSQPQHF. The CDR3 bases are TGTGCCAGCAGGGACCGACGTTCGCAGCCCCAGCATTTT.

With respect to this clonotype: A junction end diverges from the germline sequence, so it may reflect a read error. The V call is TRBV2, the J call TRBJ1-1, with D possibly matching TRBD1 (5 bases). This CDR3 is 14 amino acids long. Germline V gene data show CDR1 as SNHLY and CDR2 as FYNNEI. DNA for the CDR3: TGTGCCAGCAGGGCAGGGAGGATGAACACTGAGGCTTTCTTT. It specifies CASRAGRMNTEAFF.

On this clonotype itself: An end of the junction does not agree with germline; a read error may underlie this. This chain connects TRBV7-9 to TRBJ2-1; the match to TRBD2 covers 8 bases. Germline V CDR1 and CDR2: SEHNR, FQNEAQ (reference sequence). CDR3 length equals 13 residues. This CDR3 is CASSLAGLGEQFF. In DNA form, the CDR3 reads TGTGCCAGCAGCCTAGCGGGCCTCGGTGAGCAGTTCTTC.

J is TRBJ2-1 and V is TRBV6-5; TRBD2 aligns across 13 bases. V shed 5 bases and J 7 bases; nucleotides not matched to a gene: 2. Per the germline V gene, CDR1 is MNHEY and CDR2 is SVGAGI. The CDR3 is made up of 14 amino acids. CDR3 sequence reads: CASSRTSGGNEQFF. The CDR3 nucleotides read TGTGCCAGCAGTCGGACTAGCGGGGGTAATGAGCAGTTCTTC.

This chain uses TRBV27 with TRBJ2-5; either TRBD1 or TRBD2 may fit D (5 bases each). The CDR3 extends over 16 amino acids. The V gene lost 4 bases and the J gene lost 2 bases, with 17 bases spanning the gap. In germline, CDR1 is MNHEY, CDR2 SMNVEV (reference sequence). The CDR3 DNA sequence: TGTGCCAGCAGTTATGGGGGTTTGGGTGGACAAGAGACCCAGTACTTC. Its translation: CASSYGGLGGQETQYF.

This chain connects TRBV14 to TRBJ2-7; D is perhaps TRBD1 (6 bases). V was pared by 7 bases and J by 3 bases, with 22 bases between. Germline lookup yields CDR1 SGHDN and CDR2 FVKESK. The CDR3 spans 16 residues. This chain's CDR3 is CASTKGSPTGFYEQYF. CDR3 bases: TGTGCCAGCACCAAGGGCAGTCCCACAGGGTTCTACGAGCAGTACTTC.

This clonotype was found a few times. The rearrangement joins TRBV4-1 to TRBJ1-5; D gene uncertain. CDR3 length equals 14 residues. V gave up 3 bases and J gave up 7 bases, with 13 bases separating them. Germline V gene data show CDR1 as MGHRA and CDR2 as YSYEKL. CDR3 sequence (DNA): TGCGCCAGCAGCCATCCCCCGGCCGGCCAGCCCCAGCATTTT. Protein sequence: CASSHPPAGQPQHF.

This clonotype is labeled medium-sized. The chain uses TRBV12-3 or TRBV12-4 and TRBJ1-3; D not certain. V lost 3 bases and J 5 bases, leaving 5 bases between the germline ends. This CDR3 spans 12 amino acids. The chain's CDR3 is CASSFRRNTIYF. Here the CDR3 DNA reads TGTGCCAGCAGTTTTCGGAGAAACACCATATATTTT.

This clonotype was counted ten times or more. This chain joins TRBV29-1 and TRBJ2-2; TRBD2 agrees at 8 bases. CDR1 is SQVTM, CDR2 ANQGSEA, per germline. V dropped 2 bases and J dropped 7; count of bases not matched to a gene: 9. There are 15 residues in the CDR3. The CDR3 is CSVETTGGPVGELFF. Here the CDR3 DNA reads TGCAGCGTTGAAACGACGGGAGGGCCCGTCGGGGAGCTGTTTTTT.

The chain couples TRBV9 to TRBJ2-7; maybe TRBD2 (6 bases). Trimming stripped 0 bases from V and 3 bases from J, with 10 bases between. The CDR3 consists of 14 residues. CDR1 is SGDLS, CDR2 YYNGEE, per germline. The CDR3, as DNA: TGTGCCAGCAGCGTAGCGGGAGATCGCTACGAGCAGTACTTC. It translates to CASSVAGDRYEQYF.

Ten or more counts support this clonotype. The chain has TRBV11-2 and TRBJ2-3; the match to TRBD1 covers 10 bases. CDR1 is SGHAT and CDR2 is FQNNGV in the germline V gene. V was pared by 5 bases and J by 6 bases, with 11 bases of the junction left unmatched. The CDR3 runs to 16 residues. CDR3 nucleotides: TGTGCCAGCAGCCCGCTGACAGGGGGCAGCTTGGATACGCAGTATTTT. Protein product: CASSPLTGGSLDTQYF.

The chain employs TRBV10-3 and TRBJ1-2; possibly TRBD1 for D (6 bases). V was shortened by 10 bases and J by 7 bases, with 16 bases between the two germline ends. CDR1 and CDR2 from the germline V gene are ENHRY and SYGVKD. The CDR3 length is 12 residues. CDR3 DNA: TGTGCCAGCAGCCCGGGGACATTTGGCTACACCTTC. Amino acid sequence: CASSPGTFGYTF.

This sequence joins TRBV28 and TRBJ1-4; D remains ambiguous. This CDR3 contains 13 residues. Germline V lookup: CDR1 MDHEN, CDR2 SYDVKM. Trimming pared 4 bases from V and 4 bases from J, leaving 7 bases between. The CDR3 reads CASSWAVNEKLFF. In DNA, the CDR3 is TGTGCCAGCAGTTGGGCCGTTAATGAAAAACTGTTTTTT.